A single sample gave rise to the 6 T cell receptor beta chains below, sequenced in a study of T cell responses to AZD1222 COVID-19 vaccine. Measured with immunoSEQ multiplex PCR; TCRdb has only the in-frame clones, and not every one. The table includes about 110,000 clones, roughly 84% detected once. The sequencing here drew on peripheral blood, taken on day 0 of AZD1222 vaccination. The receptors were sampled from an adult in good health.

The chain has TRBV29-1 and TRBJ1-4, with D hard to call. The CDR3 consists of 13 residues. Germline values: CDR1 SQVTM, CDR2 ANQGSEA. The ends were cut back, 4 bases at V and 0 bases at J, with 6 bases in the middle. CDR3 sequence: CSVGGTTNEKLFF. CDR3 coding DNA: TGCAGCGTTGGCGGGACAACTAATGAAAAACTGTTTTTT.

The DNA for the CDR3 is TGTGCCAGCAGTTCAGGGACCGGGGAGCTGTTTTTT. Translating it yields CASSSGTGELFF. This chain uses TRBV6-6 with TRBJ2-2; the D gene is possibly TRBD1 (5 bases). The V and J ends lost 4 bases and 5 bases respectively, with 5 bases between them. CDR1 and CDR2 from the germline V gene are MNHNY and SVGAGI (reference sequence). The CDR3 consists of 12 residues.

The CDR3: CASSYSLRTLNTEAFF. The CDR3 region has the DNA TGTGCCAGCAGTTACTCGTTAAGGACTTTGAACACTGAAGCTTTCTTT. The chain recombines TRBV6-2 or TRBV6-3 with TRBJ1-1; D not resolved. Germline V lookup: CDR1 MNHEY, CDR2 SVGEGT. V was trimmed by 0 bases and J by 0 bases, leaving 11 bases between them. The CDR3 is 16 residues long.

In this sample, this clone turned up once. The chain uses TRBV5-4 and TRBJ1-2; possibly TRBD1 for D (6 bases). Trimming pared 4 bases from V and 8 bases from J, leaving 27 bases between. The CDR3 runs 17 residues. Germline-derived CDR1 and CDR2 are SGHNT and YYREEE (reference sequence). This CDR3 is CASSPGGGLQGEGGYTF. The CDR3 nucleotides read TGTGCCAGCAGCCCGGGAGGCGGCTTACAGGGTGAGGGGGGCTACACCTTC.

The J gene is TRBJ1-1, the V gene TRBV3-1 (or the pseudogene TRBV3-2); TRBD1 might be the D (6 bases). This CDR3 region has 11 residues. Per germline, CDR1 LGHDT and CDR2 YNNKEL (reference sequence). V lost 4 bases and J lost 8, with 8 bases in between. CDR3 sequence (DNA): TGTGCCAGCAGCCGGGGGGCCGAAGCTTTCTTT. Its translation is CASSRGAEAFF.

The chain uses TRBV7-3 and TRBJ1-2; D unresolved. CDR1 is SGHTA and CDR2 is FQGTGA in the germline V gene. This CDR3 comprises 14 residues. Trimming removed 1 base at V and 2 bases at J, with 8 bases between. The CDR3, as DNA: TGTGCCAGCAGCTTAAGACCGATAAACTATGGCTACACCTTC. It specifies CASSLRPINYGYTF. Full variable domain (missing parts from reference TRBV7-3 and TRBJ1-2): GAGVSQTPSNKVTEKGKYVELRCDPISGHTALYWYRQSLGQGPEFLIYFQGTGAADDSGLPNDRFFAVRPEGSVSTLKIQRTERGDSAVYLCASSLRPINYGYTFGSGTRLTVV.